One and the same sample provided the 25 T cell receptor beta chains below, sequenced in a study of shared clonotypes between healthy human individuals. Some clones are missing from TCRdb's copy, which holds only in-frame ones; the method was immunoSEQ multiplex PCR. Counted here are over a million clones, 98% occurring once; the ten biggest clones make up 0.4% to 0.55%. Sequencing was carried out using naive CD4+ T cells sorted from blood. Noted subset: CD45RA+ positively selected. The receptors shown here come from a man aged 25-45 years in good health.

The CDR3 is CASSLEETSGRWGEETQYF. Here the CDR3 DNA reads TGCGCCAGCAGCTTGGAGGAGACTAGCGGGAGGTGGGGGGAAGAGACCCAGTACTTC. V usage is TRBV5-1 and J usage is TRBJ2-5; 13 nucleotides match TRBD2. Germline CDR1 is SGHRS and CDR2 is YFSETQ. Trimming took 0 bases from V and 3 from J; bases not matched to a gene: 11. This CDR3 has 19 amino acids.

This clone has only one observation. This sequence joins TRBV25-1 and TRBJ2-1; the D call may be TRBD1 or TRBD2 (5 bases each). Between the trimmed V and J ends, which lost 0 bases and 4 bases, there was a span of 7 bases. CDR3 size: 14 residues. Germline V gene lookup returns CDR1 MGHDK and CDR2 SYGVNS. The CDR3 region is CASSEYGGYNEQFF. The CDR3, as DNA: TGTGCCAGCAGTGAATATGGGGGTTACAATGAGCAGTTCTTC.

As regards this clone: The same CDR3 is also encoded by other DNA sequences in this sample. The genes are TRBV29-1 and TRBJ2-3; the match to TRBD1 covers 8 bases. The length of the CDR3 is 13 residues. Germline-derived CDR1 and CDR2 are SQVTM and ANQGSEA. J was trimmed by 0 bases and V by 6 bases; bases with no gene match: 2. CDR3 region: CSVGQGSTDTQYF. CDR3 coding DNA: TGCAGCGTCGGACAGGGTAGCACAGATACGCAGTATTTT.

The gene calls are TRBV29-1 and TRBJ2-1, with D uncertain. There are 12 residues in the CDR3. CDR1 SQVTM and CDR2 ANQGSEA come from the germline V gene. The ends were cut back, 6 bases at V and 9 bases at J, with 15 bases in the middle. The CDR3 is CSVRVSVGEQFF. CDR3 nucleotide sequence: TGCAGCGTCCGGGTGAGCGTGGGTGAGCAGTTCTTC.

This sequence joins TRBV7-8 and TRBJ1-1, with D hard to call. With 5 bases removed from V and 6 bases from J, the gap between germline ends came to 16 bases. Germline V gene data show CDR1 as SGHVS and CDR2 as FQNEAQ. The CDR3 has 14 residues. The CDR3 bases are TGTGCCAGCAGCCCTCACGGCTTAGGTGCTGAAGCTTTCTTT. It specifies CASSPHGLGAEAFF.

The chain is built from TRBV7-6 and TRBJ2-1; 8 bases agree with TRBD2. The CDR3 has 16 residues. V gave up 3 bases and J gave up 0 bases; unmatched junction bases: 4. The germline V gene encodes CDR1 SGHVS and CDR2 FNYEAQ. The CDR3 DNA reads TGTGCCAGCAGCTTGGCCGGGACTAGCTCCTACAATGAGCAGTTCTTC. Translation: CASSLAGTSSYNEQFF.

As for this clone: This sample also contains other DNA sequences that code for the same CDR3. The rearrangement uses TRBV5-4 and TRBJ2-5; the match to TRBD2 covers 11 bases. The CDR3 covers 15 residues. CDR1 and CDR2 (germline): SGHNT, YYREEE (reference sequence). Trimming took 5 bases from V and 1 from J; bases not matched to a gene: 4. CDR3 in amino acids: CASSSGTSGQETQYF. In DNA form, the CDR3 reads TGTGCCAGCAGTTCCGGGACTAGCGGCCAAGAGACCCAGTACTTC.

CDR3 region: CASSESSWTGIYNEQFF. In DNA form, the CDR3 reads TGCGCCAGCAGTGAGTCGAGTTGGACAGGGATCTACAATGAGCAGTTCTTC. J is TRBJ2-1 and V is TRBV10-1; 8 bases align to TRBD1. The V and J ends lost 0 bases and 3 bases, in that order; junction bases with no gene match: 7. Germline CDR1 reads WNHNN; CDR2 reads SYGVQD (reference sequence). There are 17 residues in the CDR3.

This sequence joins TRBV6-1 and TRBJ1-1; D perhaps matches TRBD1 (6 bases). Looked up from germline, CDR1 is MNHNS and CDR2 is SASEGT. CDR3 length equals 12 residues. Trimming removed 7 bases from V and 4 bases from J, with 10 bases in between. The CDR3 DNA reads as TGTGCCAGCATCCTAGGGGGCACTGAAGCTTTCTTT. Translated, it gives CASILGGTEAFF.

The chain uses TRBV10-2 and TRBJ2-7; no reliable D call. This CDR3 is built from 13 residues. The V end lost 7 bases, the J end lost 4 bases, and 14 bases lay between the germline ends. CDR1 and CDR2 from the germline V gene are WSHSY and SAAADI. DNA of the CDR3: TGCGCCAGCACCCGATCCCAGGTTTACGAGCAGTACTTC. Encoded protein: CASTRSQVYEQYF.

This rearrangement joins TRBV30 to TRBJ1-5; no reliable D call. The CDR3 extends over 17 amino acids. The V and J ends lost 1 base and 3 bases respectively, with 19 bases between them. The germline V gene has CDR1 GTSNPN and CDR2 SVGIG (reference sequence). The CDR3 is CAWSAGAYGRINQPQHF. Here the CDR3 DNA reads TGTGCCTGGAGTGCAGGTGCCTATGGACGGATCAATCAGCCCCAGCATTTT.

The chain couples TRBV7-8 to TRBJ2-3; D call uncertain. CDR1 is SGHVS and CDR2 is FQNEAQ in the germline V gene. V lost 4 bases and J lost 6, with 11 bases in between. The CDR3 extends over 13 amino acids. The CDR3 sequence: CASSYRTPDTQYF. The DNA for the CDR3 is TGTGCCAGCAGCTACCGGACGCCGGATACGCAGTATTTT.

DNA for the CDR3: TGTGCCAGCAGCCCTAATAGCGGGACCACCGGGGAGCTGTTTTTT. Its protein product is CASSPNSGTTGELFF. The gene calls are TRBV14 and TRBJ2-2; 8 bases map to TRBD2. Germline V gene lookup returns CDR1 SGHDN and CDR2 FVKESK. The CDR3 covers 15 residues. J lost 4 bases, V lost 4 bases, and 5 bases had no gene match.

The J gene is TRBJ1-4, the V gene TRBV28; TRBD1 matches at 8 bases. The ends lost 4 bases at V and 5 bases at J; junction bases unmatched: 9. The germline CDR1 and CDR2 sequences are MDHEN and SYDVKM. The CDR3 length is 16 residues. CDR3 protein: CASSSAGQGMNEKLFF. CDR3 DNA: TGTGCCAGCAGTTCCGCCGGACAGGGAATGAATGAAAAACTGTTTTTT.

The chain joins TRBV5-4 to TRBJ2-7, with 12 bases lining up with TRBD2. Per germline, CDR1 SGHNT and CDR2 YYREEE (reference sequence). This CDR3 comprises 15 residues. V lost 4 bases and J lost 5; bases outside the gene matches: 7. CDR3 nucleotides: TGTGCCAGCAGCCGGACTAGCGGGGATCGTGACGAGCAGTACTTC. Its protein product is CASSRTSGDRDEQYF.

Of note for this clone: It may be a read error: a sequence one base away is much more abundant. The same CDR3 can be traced to other DNA sequences in this sample. The chain employs TRBV18 and TRBJ2-5; D uncertain. Germline CDR1 is KGHSH and CDR2 is LQKENI. The length of the CDR3 is 11 residues. The V gene lost 4 bases and the J gene lost 2 bases, with 2 bases spanning the gap. This CDR3 reads CASSRQETQYF. DNA of the CDR3: TGTGCCAGCTCACGACAAGAGACCCAGTACTTC.

The chain links TRBV27 to TRBJ2-1; possibly TRBD1 for D (5 bases). The CDR3 totals 13 residues. V shed 6 bases and J shed 4 bases, with 10 bases lying between them. Germline V gene data show CDR1 as MNHEY and CDR2 as SMNVEV (reference sequence). Here the CDR3 DNA reads TGTGCCAGCAGAGACAGCTATTACAATGAGCAGTTCTTC. It is translated as CASRDSYYNEQFF.

The table lists this clone with a count of one. The chain links TRBV5-1 to TRBJ2-1; D remains unclear. The CDR3 extends over 13 amino acids. Deletions cut 0 bases from V and 7 bases from J, with 8 bases between. Germline CDR1 reads SGHRS; CDR2 reads YFSETQ. Here the CDR3 DNA reads TGCGCCAGCAGCTTGGAAAGTGGGAATGAGCAGTTCTTC. Translated: CASSLESGNEQFF.

The chain employs TRBV9 and TRBJ1-1; 8 nucleotides match TRBD1. V was clipped by 0 bases and J by 1 base; unmatched bases: 2. The V gene's germline CDR1 is SGDLS and CDR2 YYNGEE. The CDR3 contains 15 residues. CDR3 protein: CASSVDTGGNTEAFF. In nucleotides, the CDR3 is TGTGCCAGCAGCGTAGATACAGGGGGGAACACTGAAGCTTTCTTT.

This chain joins TRBV19 and TRBJ2-2; D is uncertain. Germline V gives CDR1 LNHDA, CDR2 SQIVND (reference sequence). V was trimmed by 5 bases and J by 1 base, leaving 11 bases between them. This CDR3 spans 15 amino acids. CDR3 region: CASSPTTVNTGELFF. In DNA, the CDR3 is TGTGCCAGTAGTCCCACTACCGTGAACACCGGGGAGCTGTTTTTT.

This chain uses TRBV5-5 with TRBJ2-2; TRBD2 aligns across 13 bases. This CDR3 has 16 residues. Germline V gene sequence: CDR1 SGHKS, CDR2 YYEKEE (reference sequence). V was clipped by 3 bases and J by 5 bases; unmatched bases: 4. CDR3 in DNA: TGTGCCAGCAGCTGGGGACTAGCGGGAAGTACCGGGGAGCTGTTTTTT. Protein sequence: CASSWGLAGSTGELFF.

The chain carries TRBV7-9 and TRBJ2-1; 11 positions agree with TRBD2. The germline V gene encodes CDR1 SEHNR and CDR2 FQNEAQ (reference sequence). V was clipped by 5 bases and J by 9 bases; unmatched bases: 9. The CDR3 spans 15 residues. The CDR3 coding sequence is TGTGCCAGCAGCCAAGATAGCGGGAGGGCCTCTGAGCAGTTCTTC. This encodes CASSQDSGRASEQFF.

The chain has TRBV11-2 and TRBJ2-5, with 7 bases lining up with TRBD1. Germline values: CDR1 SGHAT, CDR2 FQNNGV. This CDR3 contains 13 residues. The V and J ends lost 5 bases and 5 bases, in that order; junction bases with no gene match: 5. CDR3 in DNA: TGTGCCAGCAGCCCCGACAGGGATGAGACCCAGTACTTC. Translating it yields CASSPDRDETQYF.

Concerning this clone: Other DNA sequences in the sample encode the same CDR3. V is TRBV7-9 and J is TRBJ2-5, with D unresolved. V was cut by 1 base and J by 0 bases, with 3 bases left in between. The CDR3 extends over 13 amino acids. Per germline, CDR1 SEHNR and CDR2 FQNEAQ (reference sequence). CDR3: CASSLGYQETQYF. For the CDR3, the DNA is TGTGCCAGCAGCTTAGGGTACCAAGAGACCCAGTACTTC.

The chain carries TRBV28 and TRBJ1-2; a possible D gene is TRBD1 (6 bases). The CDR3 loop spans 15 amino acids. V lost 6 bases, J lost 2 bases, and 16 bases lay in between. CDR1 is MDHEN, CDR2 SYDVKM, per germline. CDR3 protein: CASSPGGSKNYGYTF. The CDR3 bases are TGTGCCAGCAGCCCCGGGGGCAGTAAAAACTATGGCTACACCTTC.